This TCR beta chain was observed in a study of blood T cell repertoires in COVID-19. The wider study: Material from acute and convalescent COVID-19 was sourced from the United States, Italy and Spain.

TCRdb's copy holds only in-frame clones and misses some; the assay was immunoSEQ multiplex PCR. The sample shows 350,000 to 400,000 clones, about 89% of them seen only once. Individuals drawn from around 25 US areas were roughly 18 to 95 years old. This sequence originates from a man aged 40-49 years in a cohort exposed to, infected with or recovered from COVID-19 (not recorded which). Sample: PBMCs or T cells enriched from blood (not recorded which).

The CDR3 reads CASSPGDSGNTIYF. CDR3 nucleotide sequence: TGTGCCAGCTCACCGGGGGACAGCGGAAACACCATATATTTT. J is TRBJ1-3 and V is TRBV18; 7 bases fit TRBD1. The V gene end was trimmed by 3 bases and the J gene end by 4 bases; junction bases not matched to a gene: 3. CDR3 length: 14 amino acids. Germline CDR1 is KGHSH and CDR2 is LQKENI.